This T cell receptor beta chain was identified in a study of blood T cell repertoires in COVID-19. Study in general: Material from acute and convalescent COVID-19 was sourced from the United States, Italy and Spain. The analysed material was cDNA or gDNA that came from T cells, B-cell-depleted T cells, or PBMCs.

The CDR3 runs to 15 residues. Germline V gives CDR1 SEHNR, CDR2 FQNEAQ (reference sequence). The V and J ends lost 5 bases and 1 base, in that order; junction bases with no gene match: 7. Using immunoSEQ multiplex PCR, the repertoire was profiled, and TCRdb retains in-frame clones only, with some absent. The data hold 60,000 to 85,000 clones, with 83% observed a single time. The receptor was isolated from a man aged 80 or over with acute or convalescent COVID-19. Source material: peripheral blood. The chain is built from TRBV7-9 and TRBJ1-1, with 7 bases lining up with TRBD1. Here the CDR3 DNA reads TGTGCCAGCAGCGACTCGGGACAGAAGAACACTGAAGCTTTCTTT. It is translated as CASSDSGQKNTEAFF.